The 7 T cell receptor beta chains reported below all come from one sample, sequenced in a study of cytomegalovirus exposure and HLA in healthy donors. The PCR employed 60 Vbeta primers together with 13 Jbeta primers. The repertoire was sequenced with immunoSEQ multiplex PCR; TCRdb's copy has only in-frame clones and lacks some. The sample holds under 110,000 clones, about 81% seen once. Sequenced: PBMCs. All receptors derive from a man aged 45-65 years in good health and CMV-seronegative.

This chain connects TRBV9 to TRBJ1-1; 12 bases match TRBD1. Germline V lookup: CDR1 SGDLS, CDR2 YYNGEE. V trimming: 0 bases; J trimming: 3 bases; junction bases outside the gene matches: 3. CDR3 length: 16 residues. CDR3 amino acids: CASSVAGTGGYTEAFF. The CDR3 nucleotides read TGTGCCAGCAGCGTAGCCGGGACAGGGGGCTACACTGAAGCTTTCTTT.

The rearrangement uses TRBV11-3 and TRBJ2-1, with D perhaps TRBD2 (6 bases). Per the germline V gene, CDR1 is SGHNT and CDR2 is YENEEA. The CDR3 length is 13 residues. The V end was cut by 0 bases, the J end by 9 bases, with 9 bases between. This CDR3 reads CASSLDYGGEQFF. In DNA, the CDR3 is TGTGCCAGCAGCTTAGATTACGGGGGTGAGCAGTTCTTC.

This chain links TRBV29-1 with TRBJ1-4, with 7 bases lining up with TRBD1. The junction had 13 bases not matched to a gene; V was cut back by 7 bases and J by 5 bases. The CDR3 has 15 amino acids. Germline lookup yields CDR1 SQVTM and CDR2 ANQGSEA. CDR3 nucleotide sequence: TGCAGCGGCCGGGACAGTGAAGGGGGGAATGAAAAACTGTTTTTT. Its protein product is CSGRDSEGGNEKLFF. The variable domain in full, completed from reference TRBV29-1 and TRBJ1-4, reads SAVISQKPSRDICQRGTSLTIQCQVDSQVTMMFWYRQQPGQSLTLIATANQGSEATYESGFVIDKFPISRPNLTFSTLTVSNMSPEDSSIYLCSGRDSEGGNEKLFFGSGTQLSVL.

The rearrangement uses TRBV11-3 and TRBJ2-3; D possibly corresponds to TRBD1 (5 bases). Trimming took off 5 bases at V and 1 base at J, with 10 bases between the two ends. This CDR3 spans 14 amino acids. CDR1 and CDR2 from the germline V gene are SGHNT and YENEEA. CDR3 DNA sequence: TGTGCCAGCAGCGCAGGGTGGGGCACAGATACGCAGTATTTT. Its protein product is CASSAGWGTDTQYF.

CDR3 nucleotides: TGTGCCAGCAGCTCTTCTTACTACGAGCAGTACTTC. This sequence encodes CASSSSYYEQYF. The gene calls are TRBV7-9 and TRBJ2-7; D remains ambiguous. Germline CDR1 and CDR2: SEHNR and FQNEAQ (reference sequence). V was trimmed by 4 bases and J by 3 bases, leaving 7 bases between them. CDR3 size: 12 residues. Complete variable domain (other parts from reference TRBV7-9 and TRBJ2-7): DTGVSQNPRHKITKRGQNVTFRCDPISEHNRLYWYRQTLGQGPEFLTYFQNEAQLEKSRLLSDRFSAERPKGSFSTLEIQRTEQGDSAMYLCASSSSYYEQYFGPGTRLTVT.

Notes on this clone: The junction and the germline gene differ at one end; a read error may be behind it. The V gene is TRBV7-3, the J gene TRBJ2-7, with 11 bases identical to TRBD2. In germline, CDR1 is SGHTA, CDR2 FQGTGA. The CDR3 totals 15 residues. The CDR3, as DNA: TGTGCCAGCAGCCTAACCGGGACTAGCGGAACCGAGCAGTACTTC. It translates to CASSLTGTSGTEQYF.

The gene calls are TRBV2 and TRBJ2-1, with unresolved D. The germline V and J ends were trimmed by 3 bases and 8 bases, with 5 bases remaining between them. From germline, CDR1 is SNHLY and CDR2 FYNNEI. This CDR3 comprises 11 residues. CDR3 region: CASSDFYEQFF. DNA for the CDR3: TGTGCCAGCAGTGACTTCTATGAGCAGTTCTTC.